The rows below give T cell receptor beta chains drawn from one sample of a study of T cells after yellow fever vaccination. TCRdb ran MiXCR on the 5' RACE reads and lists one entry per CDR3 protein. The table records 200,000 to 250,000 distinct CDR3 sequences, about 7.1% of them present only once. Sequencing was performed on CD4+ T cells sorted from PBMCs, taken 15 days after the yellow fever booster vaccination. The receptors shown here come from a young man who received the YFV17D yellow fever vaccine. The CDR3 runs from the conserved cysteine through the conserved F or W. D genes are given only for firm matches. Clone size is given for some rows only: seen once, a few or many times, or a class if the clone is expanded.

abundance	v_gene	j_gene	len	d_gene	CDR3aa	CDR3nt
few	TRBV12-3/TRBV12-4	TRBJ2-4	14	NA	CASSFRRSENIQYF	TGTGCCAGCAGTTTTCGGCGTTCTGAGAACATTCAGTACTTC
NA	TRBV19	TRBJ2-3	15	NA	CASQGRQTTTDTQYF	TGTGCCAGTCAGGGGAGGCAGACCACCACAGATACGCAGTATTTT
few	TRBV10-3	TRBJ1-5	14	NA	CAISDRSSGQPQHF	TGTGCCATCAGTGACAGGTCCTCCGGGCAGCCCCAGCATTTT
NA	TRBV5-1	TRBJ2-1	15	TRBD2	CASSLAASGNNEQFF	TGCGCCAGCAGCTTGGCAGCTAGCGGCAACAATGAGCAGTTCTTC
many	TRBV20-1	TRBJ2-4	11	TRBD1	CSATPGTGQYF	TGCAGTGCCACCCCCGGGACAGGGCAGTACTTC
many	TRBV12-3/TRBV12-4	TRBJ2-1	18	TRBD2	CASNSGTSGMGTYNEQFF	TGTGCCAGCAATTCCGGGACTAGCGGGATGGGCACCTACAATGAGCAGTTCTTC
few	TRBV5-4	TRBJ2-7	15	NA	CASSLGDATVYEQYF	TGTGCCAGCAGCCTGGGGGACGCAACCGTCTACGAGCAGTACTTC
many	TRBV5-1	TRBJ2-1	15	TRBD2	CASSLEVAGWNEQFF	TGCGCCAGCAGCTTGGAGGTAGCGGGATGGAATGAGCAGTTCTTC
few	TRBV6-2/TRBV6-3	TRBJ2-7	14	NA	CASRGGGSTYEQYF	TGTGCCAGCCGGGGAGGAGGTTCAACCTACGAGCAGTACTTC
NA	TRBV7-2	TRBJ2-2	16	TRBD2	CASSPSTSGSTRELFF	TGTGCCAGCAGCCCTAGTACTAGCGGGAGCACCCGGGAGCTGTTTTTT
few	TRBV28	TRBJ2-5	12	NA	CASSPSVRTWHF	TGTGCCAGCAGTCCCTCCGTCAGGACCTGGCACTTC
NA	TRBV18	TRBJ1-1	13	NA	CASSPPGVTEAFF	TGTGCCAGCTCACCGCCGGGGGTGACTGAAGCTTTCTTT
NA	TRBV20-1	TRBJ2-2	15	TRBD1	CSARDRTGNTGELCF	TGCAGTGCTAGAGACAGGACAGGCAACACCGGGGAGCTGTGTTTT
few	TRBV20-1	TRBJ1-5	17	TRBD1	CSAPRTGGSLVNQPQHF	TGCAGTGCTCCTCGGACAGGGGGTAGTTTGGTCAATCAGCCCCAGCATTTT
few	TRBV24-1	TRBJ2-2	16	NA	CATSDFGSGNTGELFF	TGTGCCACCAGTGATTTTGGTAGCGGGAACACCGGGGAGCTGTTTTTT
NA	TRBV20-1	TRBJ2-2	13	NA	CSASEGLTGELFF	TGCAGTGCTAGTGAGGGGCTCACCGGGGAGCTGTTTTTT
few	TRBV12-3/TRBV12-4	TRBJ2-7	12	NA	CASSMDYHEQYF	TGTGCCAGCAGTATGGACTATCACGAGCAGTACTTC
NA	TRBV5-1	TRBJ2-3	14	TRBD2	CASSLSGETDTQYF	TGCGCCAGCAGCCTCAGCGGGGAAACAGATACGCAGTATTTT
few	TRBV14	TRBJ2-7	15	TRBD2	CASSQGLGLSYEQYF	TGTGCCAGCAGCCAAGGATTGGGACTATCCTACGAGCAGTACTTC
NA	TRBV5-6	TRBJ2-1	15	TRBD2	CASSFRAGGYNEQFF	TGTGCCAGCAGCTTCCGAGCGGGAGGGTACAATGAGCAGTTCTTC
many	TRBV28	TRBJ2-2	15	NA	CATQTGPLNTGELFF	TGTGCCACCCAGACGGGACCCCTGAACACCGGGGAGCTGTTTTTT
many	TRBV7-9	TRBJ1-3	16	NA	CASSPSNAGSGNTIYF	TGTGCCAGCAGCCCCTCCAACGCCGGCTCTGGAAACACCATATATTTT
NA	TRBV7-9	TRBJ1-1	14	TRBD1	CASSWGTGDAEAFF	TGTGCCAGCAGCTGGGGGACAGGGGATGCTGAAGCTTTCTTT
many	TRBV5-1	TRBJ2-7	14	TRBD1	CASSLDRDPYEQYF	TGCGCCAGCAGCCTGGACAGGGACCCCTACGAGCAGTACTTC
many	TRBV20-1	TRBJ2-3	13	NA	CSAPNSGTDTQYF	TGCAGTGCTCCTAACAGTGGCACAGATACGCAGTATTTT
many	TRBV5-4	TRBJ2-1	15	TRBD2	CASSFPGLGYNEQFF	TGTGCCAGCAGCTTTCCGGGACTAGGATACAATGAGCAGTTCTTC
few	TRBV18	TRBJ2-7	14	TRBD2	CASSRGTSGYEQYF	TGTGCCAGCTCAAGGGGGACTAGCGGTTACGAGCAGTACTTC
many	TRBV7-2	TRBJ2-1	16	NA	CASSPPGSSTYNEQFF	TGTGCCAGCAGCCCCCCCGGGAGTTCCACCTACAATGAGCAGTTCTTC
few	TRBV5-1	TRBJ1-1	15	TRBD1	CASSLEGTENTEAFF	TGCGCCAGCAGCTTGGAGGGGACAGAGAACACTGAAGCTTTCTTT
few	TRBV20-1	TRBJ2-7	15	NA	CSARRGAETTLEQYF	TGCAGTGCTAGAAGGGGGGCGGAGACTACCCTCGAGCAGTACTTC
NA	TRBV20-1	TRBJ2-3	16	NA	CSARDPSEGITDTQYF	TGCAGTGCTAGAGATCCAAGTGAGGGGATCACAGATACGCAGTATTTT
few	TRBV12-3/TRBV12-4	TRBJ2-1	18	NA	CASSLDVYSGPKNNEQFF	TGTGCCAGCAGTTTAGATGTCTATTCAGGCCCGAAAAACAATGAGCAGTTCTTC
few	TRBV20-1	TRBJ2-5	15	TRBD2	CSARNLAGGSQTQYF	TGCAGTGCTCGAAATCTAGCGGGAGGTTCCCAGACCCAGTACTTC
NA	TRBV20-1	TRBJ2-3	15	NA	CSAREQDAGGDTQYF	TGCAGTGCTAGAGAGCAGGACGCGGGTGGAGATACGCAGTATTTT
NA	TRBV9	TRBJ2-2	16	NA	CASSSRHGRGTGELFF	TGTGCCAGCAGCTCACGACATGGACGTGGCACCGGGGAGCTGTTTTTT
NA	TRBV4-3	TRBJ2-7	15	NA	CASSLRKGPLYEQYF	TGCGCCAGCAGCCTTCGGAAGGGTCCCCTATACGAGCAGTACTTC
many	TRBV3-1	TRBJ2-7	14	TRBD1	CASARRDRGWEQYF	TGTGCCAGCGCTCGTCGGGACAGGGGTTGGGAGCAGTACTTC
few	TRBV7-2	TRBJ2-1	15	NA	CASSFILGAGYEQFF	TGTGCCAGCAGCTTCATCCTAGGCGCTGGCTATGAGCAGTTCTTC
NA	TRBV28	TRBJ2-1	17	TRBD2	CASSAVAGGPLYNEQFF	TGTGCCAGCAGCGCTGTAGCGGGAGGGCCCCTCTACAATGAGCAGTTCTTC
many	TRBV20-1	TRBJ2-5	12	NA	CSARAPAETQYF	TGCAGTGCTAGAGCCCCGGCAGAGACCCAGTACTTC
many	TRBV6-6	TRBJ1-2	13	TRBD1	CASSYRTGDGYTF	TGTGCCAGCAGTTACCGTACAGGGGATGGCTACACCTTC
few	TRBV12-3/TRBV12-4	TRBJ1-3	15	NA	CASSQNTGFSNTIYF	TGTGCCAGCAGCCAGAATACAGGGTTCAGCAACACCATATATTTT
many	TRBV18	TRBJ2-1	16	TRBD2	CASTPGAGVLYNEQFF	TGTGCCAGCACCCCCGGGGCGGGAGTCCTCTACAATGAGCAGTTCTTC
many	TRBV29-1	TRBJ2-7	12	TRBD1	CSVTTGADEQYF	TGCAGCGTTACGACAGGGGCGGACGAGCAGTACTTC
many	TRBV11-2	TRBJ2-3	16	TRBD1	CASSARQGSWADTQYF	TGTGCCAGCAGCGCCCGACAGGGGAGCTGGGCAGATACGCAGTATTTT
few	TRBV20-1	TRBJ2-7	15	NA	CSARDAGQPGYEQYF	TGCAGTGCTAGAGACGCCGGGCAACCGGGCTACGAGCAGTACTTC
NA	TRBV18	TRBJ2-7	19	TRBD2	CASSGKVGLAGAFAYEQYF	TGTGCCAGCTCAGGGAAAGTAGGACTAGCGGGAGCCTTCGCCTACGAGCAGTACTTC
few	TRBV28	TRBJ2-2	18	TRBD2	CASRGLAAKAGYTGELFF	TGTGCCAGCAGGGGGCTAGCGGCTAAAGCGGGGTACACCGGGGAGCTGTTTTTT
few	TRBV12-3/TRBV12-4	TRBJ2-5	15	NA	CASSPNPDSQETQYF	TGTGCCAGCAGTCCGAACCCGGACAGCCAAGAGACCCAGTACTTC
NA	TRBV7-2	TRBJ2-1	16	TRBD2	CASSPAGTSAFNEQFF	TGTGCCAGCAGCCCAGCAGGGACTAGCGCGTTCAATGAGCAGTTCTTC
NA	TRBV20-1	TRBJ1-4	16	NA	CSASRRGTDANEKLFF	TGCAGTGCTAGTAGGCGTGGGACTGATGCTAATGAAAAACTGTTTTTT
NA	TRBV11-2	TRBJ1-3	16	NA	CGSSLIGKTSGNTIYF	TGTGGCAGCAGCTTAATCGGAAAAACCTCTGGAAACACCATATATTTT
many	TRBV7-9	TRBJ2-2	11	NA	CASSYPGELFF	TGTGCCAGCAGCTATCCCGGGGAGCTGTTTTTT
NA	TRBV7-8	TRBJ1-1	14	NA	CASSLAGSGTEAFF	TGTGCCAGCAGCTTAGCGGGGAGTGGCACTGAAGCTTTCTTT
few	TRBV7-2	TRBJ2-7	13	NA	CASTNPGPYEQYF	TGTGCCAGCACCAACCCCGGACCCTACGAGCAGTACTTC
many	TRBV7-2	TRBJ2-7	14	NA	CASSLTPTGYEQYF	TGTGCCAGCAGCTTAACACCGACGGGCTACGAGCAGTACTTC